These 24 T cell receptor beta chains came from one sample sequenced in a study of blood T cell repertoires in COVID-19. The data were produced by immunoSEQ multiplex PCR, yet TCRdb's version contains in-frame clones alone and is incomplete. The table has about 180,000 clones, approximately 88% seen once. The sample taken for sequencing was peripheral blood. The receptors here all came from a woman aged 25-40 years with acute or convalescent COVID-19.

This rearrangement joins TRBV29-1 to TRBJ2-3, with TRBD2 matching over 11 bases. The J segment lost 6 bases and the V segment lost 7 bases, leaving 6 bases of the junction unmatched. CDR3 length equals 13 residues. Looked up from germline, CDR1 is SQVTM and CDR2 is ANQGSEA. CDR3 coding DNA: TGCAGCGCGCGACTAGCGGGAAGGGATACGCAGTATTTT. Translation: CSARLAGRDTQYF.

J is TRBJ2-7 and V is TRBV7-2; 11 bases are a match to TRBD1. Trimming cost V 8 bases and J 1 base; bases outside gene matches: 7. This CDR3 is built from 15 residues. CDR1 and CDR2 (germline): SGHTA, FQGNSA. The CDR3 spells CASEPGQGVSYEQYF. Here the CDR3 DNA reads TGTGCCAGCGAGCCGGGACAGGGGGTTTCCTACGAGCAGTACTTC.

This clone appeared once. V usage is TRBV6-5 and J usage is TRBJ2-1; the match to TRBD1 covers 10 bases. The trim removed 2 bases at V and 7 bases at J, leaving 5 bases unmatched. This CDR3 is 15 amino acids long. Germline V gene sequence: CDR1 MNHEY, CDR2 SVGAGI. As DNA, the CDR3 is TGTGCCAGCAGTTACGAGGGACAGGGGTTTAATGAGCAGTTCTTC. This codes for CASSYEGQGFNEQFF.

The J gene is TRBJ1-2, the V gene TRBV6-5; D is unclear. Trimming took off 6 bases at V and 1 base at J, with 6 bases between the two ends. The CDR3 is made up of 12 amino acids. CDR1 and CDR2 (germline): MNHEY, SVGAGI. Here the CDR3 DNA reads TGTGCCAGCAGCGGTAATAACTATGGCTACACCTTC. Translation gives CASSGNNYGYTF.

CDR3 DNA: TGTGCCAGCATGGGCCCCCTGGCCTATGGCTACACCTTC. It yields the protein CASMGPLAYGYTF. The V call is TRBV6-5, the J call TRBJ1-2, with D uncertain. Germline loops: CDR1 MNHEY, CDR2 SVGAGI. The germline V and J ends were trimmed by 7 bases and 4 bases, with 13 bases remaining between them. The CDR3 spans 13 residues.

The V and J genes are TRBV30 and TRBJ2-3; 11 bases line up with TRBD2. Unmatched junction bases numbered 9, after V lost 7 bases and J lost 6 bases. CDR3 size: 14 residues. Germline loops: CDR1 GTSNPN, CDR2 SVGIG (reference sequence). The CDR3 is CASYTSGSLDTQYF. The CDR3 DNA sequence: TGTGCCTCCTATACTAGCGGGAGTCTCGATACGCAGTATTTT. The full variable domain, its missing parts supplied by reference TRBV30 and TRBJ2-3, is SQTIHQWPATLVQPVGSPLSLECTVEGTSNPNLYWYRQAAGRGLQLLFYSVGIGQISSEVPQNLSASRPQDRQFILSSKKLLLSDSGFYLCASYTSGSLDTQYFGPGTRLTVL.

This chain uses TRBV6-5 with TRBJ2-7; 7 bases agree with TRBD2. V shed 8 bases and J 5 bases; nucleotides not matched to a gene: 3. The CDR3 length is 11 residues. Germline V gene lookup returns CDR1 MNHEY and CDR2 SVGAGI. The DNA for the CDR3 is TGTGCCAGCGGGAGGGTACACGAGCAGTACTTC. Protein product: CASGRVHEQYF.

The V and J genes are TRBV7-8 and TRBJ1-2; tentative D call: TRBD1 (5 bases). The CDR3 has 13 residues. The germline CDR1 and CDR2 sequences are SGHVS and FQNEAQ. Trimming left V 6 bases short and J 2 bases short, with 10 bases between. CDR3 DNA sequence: TGTGCCAGCAGTCCCGACAGAAACTATGGCTACACCTTC. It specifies CASSPDRNYGYTF.

Written as DNA, the CDR3 is TGTGCCAGCACCACGGGACAGGCCTACAATGAGCAGTTCTTC. Translated, it gives CASTTGQAYNEQFF. V usage is TRBV2 and J usage is TRBJ2-1, with 8 bases lining up with TRBD1. The junction had 4 bases not matched to a gene; V was cut back by 7 bases and J by 2 bases. The CDR3 is 14 amino acids. CDR1 is SNHLY, CDR2 FYNNEI, per germline.

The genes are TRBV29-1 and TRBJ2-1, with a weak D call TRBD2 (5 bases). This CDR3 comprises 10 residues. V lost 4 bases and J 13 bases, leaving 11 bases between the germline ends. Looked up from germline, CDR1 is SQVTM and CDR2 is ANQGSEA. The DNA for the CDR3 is TGCAGCGTTGTCGTGAGCGGACAGTTCTTC. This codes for CSVVVSGQFF.

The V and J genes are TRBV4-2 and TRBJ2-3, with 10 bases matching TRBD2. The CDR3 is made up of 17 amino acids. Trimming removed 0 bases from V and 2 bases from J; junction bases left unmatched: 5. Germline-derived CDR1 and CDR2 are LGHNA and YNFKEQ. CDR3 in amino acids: CASSQEELAGATDTQYF. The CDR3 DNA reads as TGTGCCAGCAGCCAAGAGGAGCTAGCGGGAGCCACAGATACGCAGTATTTT.

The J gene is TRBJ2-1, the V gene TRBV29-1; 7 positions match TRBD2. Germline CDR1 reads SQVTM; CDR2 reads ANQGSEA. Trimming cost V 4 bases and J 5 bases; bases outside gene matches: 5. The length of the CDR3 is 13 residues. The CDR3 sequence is CSVVGGSHNEQFF. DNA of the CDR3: TGCAGCGTTGTCGGGGGGTCCCACAATGAGCAGTTCTTC.

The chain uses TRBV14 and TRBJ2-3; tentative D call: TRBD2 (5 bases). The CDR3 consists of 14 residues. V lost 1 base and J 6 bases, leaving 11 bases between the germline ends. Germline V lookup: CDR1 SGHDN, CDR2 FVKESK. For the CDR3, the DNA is TGTGCCAGCAGCCAAGTAGGCGGCGGGGATACGCAGTATTTT. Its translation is CASSQVGGGDTQYF.

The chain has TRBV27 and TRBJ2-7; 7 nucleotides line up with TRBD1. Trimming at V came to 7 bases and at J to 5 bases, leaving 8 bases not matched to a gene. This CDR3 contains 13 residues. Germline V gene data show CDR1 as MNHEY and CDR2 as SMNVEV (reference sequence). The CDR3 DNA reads TGTGCCAGCAACCCGACAGGGTTAAACGAGCAGTACTTC. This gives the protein CASNPTGLNEQYF.

The CDR3 coding sequence is TGTGCCAGTAACCCAGGGGGTGGTACCGGGGAGCTGTTTTTT. Amino acids: CASNPGGGTGELFF. The chain joins TRBV19 to TRBJ2-2; 7 positions match TRBD1. The V and J ends lost 7 bases and 5 bases, in that order; junction bases with no gene match: 7. This CDR3 has 14 amino acids. Germline CDR1 is LNHDA and CDR2 is SQIVND (reference sequence).

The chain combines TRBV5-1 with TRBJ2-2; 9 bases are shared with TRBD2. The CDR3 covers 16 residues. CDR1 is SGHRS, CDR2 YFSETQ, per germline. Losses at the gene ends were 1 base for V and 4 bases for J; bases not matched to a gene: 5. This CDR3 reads CASSLNAGGSTGELFF. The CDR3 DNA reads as TGCGCCAGCAGCTTGAACGCGGGAGGGAGCACCGGGGAGCTGTTTTTT.

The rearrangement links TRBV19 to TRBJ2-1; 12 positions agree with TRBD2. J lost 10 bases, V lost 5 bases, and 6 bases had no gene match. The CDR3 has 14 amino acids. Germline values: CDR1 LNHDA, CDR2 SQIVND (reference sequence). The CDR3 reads CASSGASGREEQFF. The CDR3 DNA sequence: TGTGCCAGTAGTGGAGCTAGCGGGAGGGAAGAGCAGTTCTTC.

The CDR3 DNA sequence: TGTGCCACCGATCGACAGGGGGTAGGTTATGGCTACACCTTC. The encoded protein is CATDRQGVGYGYTF. The chain couples TRBV28 to TRBJ1-2, with 9 bases matching TRBD1. The CDR3 length is 14 residues. Per the germline V gene, CDR1 is MDHEN and CDR2 is SYDVKM. Trimming at V came to 10 bases and at J to 5 bases, leaving 11 bases not matched to a gene.

CDR3 sequence reads: CASSLEYSEQYF. The DNA for the CDR3 is TGTGCCAGCAGCTTAGAGTATTCCGAGCAGTACTTC. The chain has TRBV11-2 and TRBJ2-7; D is unresolved. The length of the CDR3 is 12 residues. The V and J ends lost 0 bases and 6 bases respectively, with 6 bases between them. Germline values: CDR1 SGHAT, CDR2 FQNNGV.

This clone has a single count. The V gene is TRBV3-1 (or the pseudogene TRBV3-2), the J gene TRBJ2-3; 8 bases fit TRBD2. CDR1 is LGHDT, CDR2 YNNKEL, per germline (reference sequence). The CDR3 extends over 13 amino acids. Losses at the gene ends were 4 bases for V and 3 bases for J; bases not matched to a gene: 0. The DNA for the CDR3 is TGTGCCAGCAGCCCTAGCGGGACAGATACGCAGTATTTT. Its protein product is CASSPSGTDTQYF.

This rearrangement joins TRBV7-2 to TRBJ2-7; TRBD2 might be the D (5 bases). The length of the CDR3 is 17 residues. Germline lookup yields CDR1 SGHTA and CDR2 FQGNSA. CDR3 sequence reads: CASSPTLDLFGSYPLVV. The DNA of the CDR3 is TGTGCCAGCAGCCCAACCTTAGACCTGTTTGGGAGTTACCCCCTAGTCGTC.

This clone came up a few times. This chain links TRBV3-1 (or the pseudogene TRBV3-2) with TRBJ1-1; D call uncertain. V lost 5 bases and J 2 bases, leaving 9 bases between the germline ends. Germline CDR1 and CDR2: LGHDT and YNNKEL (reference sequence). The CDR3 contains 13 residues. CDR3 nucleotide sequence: TGTGCCAGCAGCTCGACGGGAAACACTGAAGCTTTCTTT. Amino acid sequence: CASSSTGNTEAFF.

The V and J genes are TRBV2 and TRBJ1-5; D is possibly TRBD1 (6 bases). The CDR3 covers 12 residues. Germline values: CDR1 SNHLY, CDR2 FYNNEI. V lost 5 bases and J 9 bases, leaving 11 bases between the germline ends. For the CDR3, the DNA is TGTGCCAGCAGTCCCAGGGGTACGCCCCAGCATTTT. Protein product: CASSPRGTPQHF.

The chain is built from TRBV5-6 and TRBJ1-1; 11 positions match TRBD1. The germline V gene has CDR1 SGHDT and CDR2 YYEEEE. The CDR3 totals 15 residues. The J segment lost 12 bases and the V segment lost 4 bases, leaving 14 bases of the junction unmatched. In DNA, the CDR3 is TGTGCCAGCAGCCCCAACGGACAGGGGGCGCTGCTGACTTTCTTT. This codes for CASSPNGQGALLTFF.